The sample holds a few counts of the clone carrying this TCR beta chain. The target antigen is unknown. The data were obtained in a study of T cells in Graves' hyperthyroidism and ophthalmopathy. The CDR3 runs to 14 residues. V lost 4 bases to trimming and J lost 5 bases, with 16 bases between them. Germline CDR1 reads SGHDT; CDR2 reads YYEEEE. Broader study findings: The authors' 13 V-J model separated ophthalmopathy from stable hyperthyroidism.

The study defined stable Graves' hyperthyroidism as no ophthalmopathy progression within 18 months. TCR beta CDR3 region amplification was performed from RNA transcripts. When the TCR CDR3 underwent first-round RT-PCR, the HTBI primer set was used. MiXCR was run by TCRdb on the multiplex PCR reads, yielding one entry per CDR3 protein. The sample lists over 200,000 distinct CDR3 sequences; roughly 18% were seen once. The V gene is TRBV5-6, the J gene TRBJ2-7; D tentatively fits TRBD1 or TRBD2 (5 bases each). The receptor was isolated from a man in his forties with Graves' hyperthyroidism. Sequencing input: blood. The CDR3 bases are TGTGCCAGCAGCCTGGGCCGACGGGACCACGAGCAGTACTTC. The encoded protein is CASSLGRRDHEQYF.